A single sample gave rise to the 17 T cell receptor beta chains below, sequenced in a study of cytomegalovirus exposure and HLA in healthy donors. A multiplex PCR was run with 60 Vbeta primers and 13 Jbeta primers. Here immunoSEQ multiplex PCR was the method, and the copy in TCRdb shows in-frame clones only, minus some. The sample consists of under 200,000 clones, approximately 80% of them appearing once. Source material: PBMCs. Receptors originate from a woman under 30 in good health and CMV-seronegative.

The chain joins TRBV7-6 to TRBJ1-1, with D uncertain. This CDR3 comprises 14 residues. The germline V and J ends were trimmed by 1 base and 5 bases, with 11 bases remaining between them. The germline gives CDR1 SGHVS, CDR2 FNYEAQ. CDR3 nucleotides: TGTGCCAGCAGCTTAGTACGCGCGGGGACTGAAGCTTTCTTT. It translates to CASSLVRAGTEAFF.

The chain joins TRBV2 to TRBJ1-1; possibly TRBD1 for D (6 bases). This CDR3 has 19 residues. The V and J ends lost 2 bases and 0 bases respectively, with 22 bases between them. Germline CDR1 reads SNHLY; CDR2 reads FYNNEI. DNA of the CDR3: TGTGCCAGCAGTGAATTCTACAGGGCCGATTCCTTGATGAACACTGAAGCTTTCTTT. Translation: CASSEFYRADSLMNTEAFF.

The genes are TRBV7-6 and TRBJ2-1, with D hard to call. This CDR3 is built from 13 residues. Per the germline V gene, CDR1 is SGHVS and CDR2 is FNYEAQ. The V and J ends lost 4 bases and 7 bases respectively, with 11 bases between them. DNA for the CDR3: TGTGCCAGCAGCTCTGTGGTCCAGAATGAGCAGTTCTTC. This codes for CASSSVVQNEQFF.

The genes are TRBV2 and TRBJ2-3; D uncertain. Germline V gene lookup returns CDR1 SNHLY and CDR2 FYNNEI. The germline V and J ends were trimmed by 5 bases and 3 bases, with 18 bases remaining between them. This CDR3 is built from 16 residues. CDR3 DNA: TGTGCCAGCAGTCCCCGGAGTGCGATGTTAACAGATACGCAGTATTTT. Protein: CASSPRSAMLTDTQYF.

The rearrangement joins TRBV5-1 to TRBJ1-3, with unresolved D. The CDR3 runs 13 residues. V lost 2 bases, J lost 2 bases, and 5 bases lay in between. In germline, CDR1 is SGHRS, CDR2 YFSETQ. The CDR3 loop reads CASSFFTGNTIYF. For the CDR3, the DNA is TGCGCCAGCAGCTTTTTTACTGGAAACACCATATATTTT.

This clone was seen a few times. V usage is TRBV7-6 and J usage is TRBJ1-1; no clear D gene. CDR3 length: 15 amino acids. Trimming left V 5 bases short and J 0 bases short, with 13 bases between. The germline gives CDR1 SGHVS, CDR2 FNYEAQ. This CDR3 is CASSAGQALNTEAFF. DNA of the CDR3: TGTGCCAGCAGCGCGGGTCAGGCCCTGAACACTGAAGCTTTCTTT.

The V call is TRBV6-5, the J call TRBJ2-2; weak D call: TRBD1 (5 bases). The V gene's germline CDR1 is MNHEY and CDR2 SVGAGI. This CDR3 contains 15 residues. Trimming shortened V by 7 bases and J by 2 bases, and 14 bases separated the two germline ends. CDR3 coding DNA: TGTGCCAGCACCGCGATCAGGGTAAACACCGGGGAGCTGTTTTTT. Its translation is CASTAIRVNTGELFF.

Note on this clone: Mismatch with germline at one junction end may stem from a read error. The chain couples TRBV20-1 to TRBJ2-7; D is uncertain. This CDR3 is 10 amino acids long. Germline CDR1 DFQATT, CDR2 SNEGSKA (reference sequence). CDR3 amino acids: CSARDVKQYF. In nucleotides, the CDR3 is TGCAGTGCTAGAGATGTGAAGCAATACTTC.

The V and J genes are TRBV7-3 and TRBJ1-6; no firm D call. Germline CDR1 is SGHTA and CDR2 is FQGTGA. V dropped 4 bases and J dropped 7 bases, with 11 bases sitting between them. The CDR3 runs 14 residues. In DNA, the CDR3 is TGTGCCAGCAGCTCCGGGAGCCCAAATTCACCCCTCCACTTT. It is translated as CASSSGSPNSPLHF.

This clone appeared a few times. This chain connects TRBV6-5 to TRBJ1-4, with a weak D call TRBD1 (6 bases). The CDR3 runs to 15 residues. Germline V CDR1 and CDR2: MNHEY, SVGAGI. The ends were cut back, 6 bases at V and 6 bases at J, with 17 bases in the middle. The CDR3 spells CASRMNRVLDEKLFF. The DNA for the CDR3 is TGTGCCAGCAGAATGAACAGGGTTCTTGATGAAAAACTGTTTTTT.

This chain connects TRBV7-9 to TRBJ1-2; D is unclear. CDR3 size: 16 residues. Trimming cost V 3 bases and J 5 bases, with 19 bases left between them. Germline CDR1 reads SEHNR; CDR2 reads FQNEAQ (reference sequence). Here the CDR3 reads CASSFPVGSRVYGYTF. The CDR3 bases are TGTGCCAGCAGCTTCCCAGTAGGGAGCCGAGTGTATGGCTACACCTTC.

This sequence joins TRBV7-9 and TRBJ2-1; TRBD1 matches at 11 bases. The V and J ends lost 0 bases and 6 bases, in that order; junction bases with no gene match: 7. Germline V gene data show CDR1 as SEHNR and CDR2 as FQNEAQ (reference sequence). CDR3 length: 17 amino acids. CDR3 in amino acids: CASSLAPGQGASNEQFF. CDR3 nucleotides: TGTGCCAGCAGCTTAGCCCCAGGACAGGGGGCCTCCAATGAGCAGTTCTTC. The complete variable domain, with remaining parts taken from reference TRBV7-9 and TRBJ2-1, reads DTGVSQNPRHKITKRGQNVTFRCDPISEHNRLYWYRQTLGQGPEFLTYFQNEAQLEKSRLLSDRFSAERPKGSFSTLEIQRTEQGDSAMYLCASSLAPGQGASNEQFFGPGTRLTVL.

The chain couples TRBV9 to TRBJ2-7; TRBD1 agrees at 8 bases. V trimming: 1 base; J trimming: 4 bases; junction bases outside the gene matches: 7. CDR3 length equals 15 residues. Germline V gene lookup returns CDR1 SGDLS and CDR2 YYNGEE. CDR3 region: CASSVTGTGWYEQYF. The CDR3 DNA reads as TGTGCCAGCAGCGTAACCGGGACAGGTTGGTACGAGCAGTACTTC.

This clone has more than one count but fewer than ten. The chain uses TRBV4-1 and TRBJ2-3, with 9 bases matching TRBD2. CDR3 size: 16 residues. CDR1 and CDR2 (germline): MGHRA, YSYEKL. Trimming removed 2 bases from V and 10 bases from J; junction bases left unmatched: 13. CDR3 sequence reads: CASSQNPAGGPQAQYF. The CDR3 DNA sequence: TGCGCCAGCAGCCAAAACCCAGCGGGGGGCCCCCAGGCGCAGTATTTT.

This chain links TRBV5-4 with TRBJ1-2, with D tentatively TRBD1 (6 bases). The V end lost 4 bases, the J end lost 4 bases, and 17 bases lay between the germline ends. Germline V gene lookup returns CDR1 SGHNT and CDR2 YYREEE (reference sequence). The CDR3 loop spans 15 amino acids. The CDR3: CASSDPGGWGYGYTF. The CDR3, as DNA: TGTGCCAGCAGCGATCCGGGGGGCTGGGGCTATGGCTACACCTTC.

The rearrangement links TRBV6-1 to TRBJ1-2, with 8 bases aligning to TRBD1. CDR3 length: 15 amino acids. CDR1 is MNHNS and CDR2 is SASEGT in the germline V gene. V gave up 5 bases and J gave up 0 bases; unmatched junction bases: 5. Here the CDR3 reads CASSRGQGPNYGYTF. CDR3 sequence (DNA): TGTGCCAGCAGTCGCGGACAGGGACCTAACTATGGCTACACCTTC.

This chain connects TRBV7-9 to TRBJ2-1, with TRBD2 matching 11 bases. Germline V gives CDR1 SEHNR, CDR2 FQNEAQ (reference sequence). Losses at the gene ends were 3 bases for V and 6 bases for J; bases not matched to a gene: 7. The CDR3 contains 16 residues. CDR3 loop: CASSFGQLAGVNEQFF. CDR3 coding DNA: TGTGCCAGCAGCTTTGGACAACTAGCGGGAGTCAATGAGCAGTTCTTC.